This passage covers 16 T cell receptor beta chains from one sample sequenced in a study of blood T cell repertoires in COVID-19. Repertoires were generated with immunoSEQ multiplex PCR, while TCRdb's copy carries only in-frame clones and drops some. The sample shows about 98,000 clones, around 76% of them seen only once. The sequenced material came from peripheral blood. These receptors all stem from a man older than 75 with acute or convalescent COVID-19.

The rearrangement joins TRBV30 to TRBJ1-1; D perhaps matches TRBD1 (6 bases). This CDR3 region has 15 residues. Trimming cost V 3 bases and J 4 bases, with 18 bases left between them. CDR1 is GTSNPN, CDR2 SVGIG, per germline (reference sequence). The DNA for the CDR3 is TGTGCCTGGAGCGGGATCACAGGGAAGGGCACTGAAGCTTTCTTT. Its protein is CAWSGITGKGTEAFF.

This clone is a singleton in its sample. The chain has TRBV6-1 and TRBJ2-7, with TRBD2 as a possible D gene (7 bases). V lost 4 bases and J lost 0, with 16 bases in between. The CDR3 is 16 residues long. The V gene's germline CDR1 is MNHNS and CDR2 SASEGT. CDR3 amino acids: CASSGLRGGNSYEQYF. In DNA form, the CDR3 reads TGTGCCAGCAGTGGACTTCGCGGGGGCAACTCCTACGAGCAGTACTTC.

The chain joins TRBV25-1 to TRBJ1-2; a weak D match, TRBD1 (6 bases). The CDR3 is made up of 15 amino acids. CDR1 is MGHDK, CDR2 SYGVNS, per germline. Trimming removed 9 bases from V and 2 bases from J, with 19 bases in between. For the CDR3, the DNA is TGTGCCAGTAAGCGGGGGGGACAAACAAACTATGGCTACACCTTC. As protein: CASKRGGQTNYGYTF.

V gene TRBV5-1 combines with J gene TRBJ2-7, with unresolved D. The germline V gene encodes CDR1 SGHRS and CDR2 YFSETQ. The CDR3 has 15 amino acids. V was clipped by 0 bases and J by 0 bases, with 10 bases between them. The CDR3 sequence is CASSLVTYASYEQYF. The DNA of the CDR3 is TGCGCCAGCAGCTTGGTGACTTACGCCTCCTACGAGCAGTACTTC.

V and J are TRBV5-1 and TRBJ2-7; 12 bases match TRBD2. The CDR3 is made up of 14 amino acids. V shed 4 bases, J shed 4 bases, and the junction held 3 bases outside the gene matches. Germline lookup yields CDR1 SGHRS and CDR2 YFSETQ. The CDR3 region is CASSRTSGTYEQYF. The CDR3 DNA reads TGCGCCAGCAGCCGGACTAGCGGGACATACGAGCAGTACTTC.

The chain links TRBV7-6 to TRBJ1-5, with 8 bases aligning to TRBD1. Unmatched junction bases numbered 9, after V lost 1 base and J lost 1 base. The germline CDR1 and CDR2 sequences are SGHVS and FNYEAQ. The CDR3 is 18 residues long. CDR3 coding DNA: TGTGCCAGCAGCTTAGTGGCAGGGGGCGATTCGAGCAATCAGCCCCAGCATTTT. Protein product: CASSLVAGGDSSNQPQHF.

This sequence joins TRBV29-1 and TRBJ1-1; the D gene is possibly TRBD1 (6 bases). The germline V and J ends were trimmed by 8 bases and 1 base, with 14 bases remaining between them. The CDR3 runs to 13 residues. Germline loops: CDR1 SQVTM, CDR2 ANQGSEA. CDR3 sequence (DNA): TGCAGCCCCTGGGGAGGGGGGAACACTGAAGCTTTCTTT. Protein product: CSPWGGGNTEAFF.

The rearrangement uses TRBV11-2 and TRBJ2-3; 10 positions match TRBD1. The V gene end was trimmed by 4 bases and the J gene end by 2 bases; junction bases not matched to a gene: 6. CDR1 is SGHAT, CDR2 FQNNGV, per germline. The CDR3 runs to 16 residues. The CDR3, as DNA: TGTGCCAGCAGCTCCGGGACAGGGGTGTTCACAGATACGCAGTATTTT. Protein product: CASSSGTGVFTDTQYF.

The chain uses TRBV24-1 and TRBJ2-1; tentative D call: TRBD2 (6 bases). Trimming took off 5 bases at V and 3 bases at J, with 13 bases between the two ends. The CDR3 has 15 amino acids. Germline CDR1 reads KGHDR; CDR2 reads SFDVKD. This CDR3 is CATSARTTNYNEQFF. The CDR3 region has the DNA TGTGCCACCAGTGCCAGGACTACCAACTACAATGAGCAGTTCTTC.

J is TRBJ1-3 and V is TRBV5-5; no definite D call. Germline CDR1 reads SGHKS; CDR2 reads YYEKEE (reference sequence). Trimming removed 1 base from V and 0 bases from J, with 8 bases in between. CDR3 length: 15 amino acids. CDR3 protein: CASSLSPSSGNTIYF. The DNA for the CDR3 is TGTGCCAGCAGCTTGAGCCCAAGCTCTGGAAACACCATATATTTT.

The CDR3 DNA reads TGCGCCAGCAGCTTGGTTGGGGGCGCCAACGAGCAGTACTTC. Protein: CASSLVGGANEQYF. The chain is built from TRBV5-1 and TRBJ2-7; D possibly corresponds to TRBD1 (6 bases). The CDR3 contains 14 residues. V was trimmed by 0 bases and J by 5 bases, leaving 12 bases between them. In germline, CDR1 is SGHRS, CDR2 YFSETQ.

This clone was seen just once. Germline is not matched at one junction end, which may reflect a read error. The V and J genes are TRBV29-1 and TRBJ2-7; 10 bases match TRBD2. The CDR3 has 12 residues. Germline CDR1 SQVTM, CDR2 ANQGSEA. CDR3 in DNA: TGCAGCGTTGAAGGGACTAGCGGTATTCAGCACTTC. This translates into CSVEGTSGIQHF.

The chain has TRBV3-1 (or the pseudogene TRBV3-2) and TRBJ2-1, with TRBD2 matching 7 bases. Germline CDR1 LGHDT, CDR2 YNNKEL (reference sequence). The J segment lost 6 bases and the V segment lost 0 bases, leaving 8 bases of the junction unmatched. This CDR3 has 16 residues. CDR3 bases: TGTGCCAGCAGCCAAGAACCGGGACTACGATCCAATGAGCAGTTCTTC. The encoded protein is CASSQEPGLRSNEQFF.

The J gene is TRBJ1-4, the V gene TRBV16; no clear D gene. Germline assignment: CDR1 KGHSY and CDR2 FQNENV. CDR3 length: 14 residues. V was pared by 3 bases and J by 4 bases, with 9 bases between. This CDR3 reads CASSHRGFNEKLFF. CDR3 nucleotide sequence: TGTGCCAGCAGCCATCGGGGTTTTAATGAAAAACTGTTTTTT.

The rearrangement links TRBV28 to TRBJ1-2, with D perhaps TRBD1 (6 bases). The germline V and J ends were trimmed by 7 bases and 4 bases, with 19 bases remaining between them. The CDR3 covers 15 residues. The V gene's germline CDR1 is MDHEN and CDR2 SYDVKM. The CDR3 DNA sequence: TGTGCCAGCAAGCGCAGGGACATAAGAAGCTATGGCTACACCTTC. Translation: CASKRRDIRSYGYTF.

The chain carries TRBV18 and TRBJ1-2, with D tentatively TRBD1 (5 bases). V lost 3 bases, J lost 6 bases, and 17 bases lay in between. The CDR3 totals 15 residues. Germline CDR1 KGHSH, CDR2 LQKENI. CDR3 sequence reads: CASSPRDGRVDGYTF. DNA of the CDR3: TGTGCCAGCTCACCGAGGGACGGGAGGGTGGATGGCTACACCTTC.